This is a list of T cell receptor beta chains from one sample in a study of CD8 T cells in ankylosing spondylitis. Via MiXCR, TCRdb re-called the 5' RACE reads, giving one row per CDR3 protein. The sample contains about 510,000 distinct CDR3 sequences, approximately 5% of which appear only once. Sequenced sample: blood, either unsorted or a sorted T cell fraction (not recorded which). These receptors were taken from a male donor with ankylosing spondylitis. CDR3s include the opening cysteine and the closing phenylalanine or tryptophan. The D gene is left open where the match is weak. Clone size, where shown, is once, few, many, or a class for clones that have expanded.

>TRBJ1-4|TRBV7-9|TRBD1|few
TGTGCCAGCAGCTTAGCGACAGGGTTCGGAACTAATGAAAAACTGTTTTTT
CASSLATGFGTNEKLFF
>TRBJ1-4|TRBV12-3/TRBV12-4|TRBD1|many
TGTGCCAGCAGTTTGAGGCAGAGACAGGGGAATGAAAAACTGTTTTTT
CASSLRQRQGNEKLFF
>TRBJ1-1|TRBV20-1|NA|many
TGCAGTGCAGATAGGGGCAGGCACACTGAAGCTTTCTTT
CSADRGRHTEAFF
>TRBJ2-7|TRBV11-2|TRBD2|many
TGTGCCAGCAGCTATGTAGCGGGGTCCTACGAGCAGTACTTC
CASSYVAGSYEQYF
>TRBJ2-7|TRBV20-1|TRBD1|many
TGCAGTGCTACTTACGGGACAGGGACCTACGAGCAGTACTTC
CSATYGTGTYEQYF
>TRBJ2-1|TRBV18|NA|many
TGTGCCAGCTCACCGGGGCTCACGGTGAAGCAGTTCTTC
CASSPGLTVKQFF
>TRBJ1-6|TRBV7-2|TRBD1|many
TGTGCCAGCAGGGCCGGGACAGGCTATTCACCCCTCCACTTT
CASRAGTGYSPLHF
>TRBJ2-7|TRBV27|TRBD1|many
TGTGCCAGCAGTCTACCTCCCGGGACAGGGTACTACGAGCAGTACTTC
CASSLPPGTGYYEQYF
>TRBJ2-1|TRBV6-1|TRBD1|many
TGTGCCAGCCTGCCCACCCAGGGGGCCCGCAGCTCCTACAATGAGCAGTTCTTC
CASLPTQGARSSYNEQFF
>TRBJ2-4|TRBV27|NA|NA
TGTGCCAGCAGTCCGGGTCATTACATTCAGTACTTC
CASSPGHYIQYF
>TRBJ2-7|TRBV10-3|NA|many
TGTGCCATCAGTGAAAACGTCGGGGCAAGGGAGCAGTACTTC
CAISENVGAREQYF
>TRBJ2-6|TRBV12-3/TRBV12-4|NA|many
TGTGCCAGCAGAACGAGCTCTGGGGCCAACGTCCTGACTTTC
CASRTSSGANVLTF
>TRBJ2-7|TRBV9|TRBD1|few
TGTGCCAGCAGCCCCCGGACAGGGCGCTCCTACGAGCAGTACTTC
CASSPRTGRSYEQYF
>TRBJ1-2|TRBV27|TRBD1|many
TGTGCCAGCAGTTCGGCGGACAGGGGCGGCTACACCTTC
CASSSADRGGYTF